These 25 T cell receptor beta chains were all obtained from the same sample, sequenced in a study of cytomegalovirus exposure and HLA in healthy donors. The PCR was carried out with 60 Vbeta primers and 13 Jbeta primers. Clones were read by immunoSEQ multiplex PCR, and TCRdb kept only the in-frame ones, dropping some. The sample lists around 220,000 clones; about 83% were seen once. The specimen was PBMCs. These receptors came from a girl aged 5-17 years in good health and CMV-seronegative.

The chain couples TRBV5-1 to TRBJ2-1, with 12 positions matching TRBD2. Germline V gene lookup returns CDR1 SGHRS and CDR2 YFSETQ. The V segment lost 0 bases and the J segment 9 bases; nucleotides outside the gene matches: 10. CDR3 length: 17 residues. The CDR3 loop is CASSLGVASGRAGEQFF. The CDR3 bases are TGCGCCAGCAGCTTGGGCGTGGCTAGCGGGAGGGCCGGTGAGCAGTTCTTC.

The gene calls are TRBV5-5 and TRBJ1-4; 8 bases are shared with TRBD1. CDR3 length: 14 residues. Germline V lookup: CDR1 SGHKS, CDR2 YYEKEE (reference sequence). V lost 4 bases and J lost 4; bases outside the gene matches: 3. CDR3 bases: TGTGCCAGCAGCCGAACAGGGGGTAATGAAAAACTGTTTTTT. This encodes CASSRTGGNEKLFF.

CDR3 loop: CASSNGGNTEAFF. The DNA of the CDR3 is TGTGCCAGCAGCAACGGGGGGAACACTGAAGCTTTCTTT. The chain uses TRBV6-5 and TRBJ1-1; a weak D match, TRBD1 (5 bases). The V and J ends lost 6 bases and 1 base respectively, with 9 bases between them. This CDR3 is built from 13 residues. CDR1 and CDR2 from the germline V gene are MNHEY and SVGAGI.

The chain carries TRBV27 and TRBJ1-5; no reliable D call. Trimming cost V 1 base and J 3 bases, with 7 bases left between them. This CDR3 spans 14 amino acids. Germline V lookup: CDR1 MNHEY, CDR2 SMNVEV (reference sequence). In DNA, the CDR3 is TGTGCCAGCAGTTTATGGTCAGACAATCAGCCCCAGCATTTT. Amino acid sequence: CASSLWSDNQPQHF.

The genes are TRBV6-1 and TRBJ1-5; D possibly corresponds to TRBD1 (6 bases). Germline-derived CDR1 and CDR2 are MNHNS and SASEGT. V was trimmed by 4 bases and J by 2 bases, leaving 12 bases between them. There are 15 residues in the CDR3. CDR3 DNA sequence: TGTGCCAGCAGTGCTGGCAGGGGAGGCAATCAGCCCCAGCATTTT. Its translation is CASSAGRGGNQPQHF.

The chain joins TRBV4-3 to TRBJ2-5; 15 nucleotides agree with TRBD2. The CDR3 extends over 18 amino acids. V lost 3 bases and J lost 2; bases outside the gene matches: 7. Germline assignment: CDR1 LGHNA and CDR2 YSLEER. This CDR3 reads CASSHGLAGGPRQETQYF. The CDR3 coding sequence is TGCGCCAGCAGCCACGGACTAGCGGGGGGGCCGCGACAAGAGACCCAGTACTTC.

DNA for the CDR3: TGTGCCAGCCGGGACAGGGACTCTGGGGCCAACGTCCTGACTTTC. This sequence encodes CASRDRDSGANVLTF. The genes are TRBV30 and TRBJ2-6, with TRBD1 matching over 9 bases. The V gene's germline CDR1 is GTSNPN and CDR2 SVGIG (reference sequence). Trimming at V came to 8 bases and at J to 0 bases, leaving 5 bases not matched to a gene. This CDR3 spans 15 amino acids. The whole variable domain, filled in from reference TRBV30 and TRBJ2-6, reads SQTIHQWPATLVQPVGSPLSLECTVEGTSNPNLYWYRQAAGRGLQLLFYSVGIGQISSEVPQNLSASRPQDRQFILSSKKLLLSDSGFYLCASRDRDSGANVLTFGAGSRLTVL.

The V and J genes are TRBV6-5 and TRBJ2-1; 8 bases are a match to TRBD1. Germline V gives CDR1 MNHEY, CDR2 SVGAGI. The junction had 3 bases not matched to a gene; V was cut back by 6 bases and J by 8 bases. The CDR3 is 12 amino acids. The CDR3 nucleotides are TGTGCCAGCAGGACAGGGGACTATGAGCAGTTCTTC. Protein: CASRTGDYEQFF.

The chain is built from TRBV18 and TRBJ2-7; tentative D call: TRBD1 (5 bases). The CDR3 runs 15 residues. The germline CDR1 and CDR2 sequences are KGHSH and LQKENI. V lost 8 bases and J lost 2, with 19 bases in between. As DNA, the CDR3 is TGTGCCAGCGCCGATGGAAGGGGCGATCCCTACGAGCAGTACTTC. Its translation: CASADGRGDPYEQYF. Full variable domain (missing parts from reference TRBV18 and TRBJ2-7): NAGVMQNPRHLVRRRGQEARLRCSPMKGHSHVYWYRQLPEEGLKFMVYLQKENIIDESGMPKERFSAEFPKEGPSILRIQQVVRGDSAAYFCASADGRGDPYEQYFGPGTRLTVT.

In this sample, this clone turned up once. The chain's CDR3 is CAISGTSGRTYNEQFF. The DNA for the CDR3 is TGTGCCATCAGTGGGACTAGCGGGAGGACCTACAATGAGCAGTTCTTC. The chain employs TRBV10-3 and TRBJ2-1; 14 bases fit TRBD2. The CDR3 has 16 residues. The V and J ends lost 4 bases and 2 bases, in that order; junction bases with no gene match: 1. Looked up from germline, CDR1 is ENHRY and CDR2 is SYGVKD.

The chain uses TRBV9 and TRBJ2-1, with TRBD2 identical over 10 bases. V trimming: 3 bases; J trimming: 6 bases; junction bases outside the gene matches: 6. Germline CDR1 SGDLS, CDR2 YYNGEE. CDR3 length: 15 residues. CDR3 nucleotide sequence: TGTGCCAGCAGCGGTCCGGGACTAGCGAGCAATGAGCAGTTCTTC. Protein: CASSGPGLASNEQFF. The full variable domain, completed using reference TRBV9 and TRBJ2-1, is DSGVTQTPKHLITATGQRVTLRCSPRSGDLSVYWYQQSLDQGLQFLIQYYNGEERAKGNILERFSAQQFPDLHSELNLSSLELGDSALYFCASSGPGLASNEQFFGPGTRLTVL.

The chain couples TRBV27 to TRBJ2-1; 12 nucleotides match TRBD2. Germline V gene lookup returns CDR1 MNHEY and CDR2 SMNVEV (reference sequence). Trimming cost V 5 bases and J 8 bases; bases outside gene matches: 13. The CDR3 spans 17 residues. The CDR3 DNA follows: TGTGCCAGCAGTACCCGGACTAGCGGGGACCGAGGCCATGAGCAGTTCTTC. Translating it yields CASSTRTSGDRGHEQFF.

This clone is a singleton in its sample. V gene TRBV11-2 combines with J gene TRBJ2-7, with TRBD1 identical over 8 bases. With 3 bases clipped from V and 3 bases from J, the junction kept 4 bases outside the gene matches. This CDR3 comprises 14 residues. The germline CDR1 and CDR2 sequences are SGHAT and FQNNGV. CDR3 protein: CASSFRDRNYEQYF. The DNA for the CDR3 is TGTGCCAGCAGCTTCCGGGACAGGAACTACGAGCAGTACTTC. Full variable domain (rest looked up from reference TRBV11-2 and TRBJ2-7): EAGVAQSPRYKIIEKRQSVAFWCNPISGHATLYWYQQILGQGPKLLIQFQNNGVVDDSQLPKDRFSAERLKGVDSTLKIQPAKLEDSAVYLCASSFRDRNYEQYFGPGTRLTVT.

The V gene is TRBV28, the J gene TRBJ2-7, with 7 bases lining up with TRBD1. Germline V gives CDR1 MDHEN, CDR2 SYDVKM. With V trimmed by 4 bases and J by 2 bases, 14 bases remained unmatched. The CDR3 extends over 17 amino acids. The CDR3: CASSSISGTAPTYEQYF. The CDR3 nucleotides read TGTGCCAGCAGTTCCATTTCGGGGACAGCTCCGACCTACGAGCAGTACTTC.

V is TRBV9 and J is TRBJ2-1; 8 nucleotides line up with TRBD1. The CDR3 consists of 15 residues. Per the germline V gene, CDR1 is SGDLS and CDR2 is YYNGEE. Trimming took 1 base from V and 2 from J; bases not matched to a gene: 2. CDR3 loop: CASSVQGAAYNEQFF. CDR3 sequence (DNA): TGTGCCAGCAGCGTACAGGGGGCTGCCTACAATGAGCAGTTCTTC.

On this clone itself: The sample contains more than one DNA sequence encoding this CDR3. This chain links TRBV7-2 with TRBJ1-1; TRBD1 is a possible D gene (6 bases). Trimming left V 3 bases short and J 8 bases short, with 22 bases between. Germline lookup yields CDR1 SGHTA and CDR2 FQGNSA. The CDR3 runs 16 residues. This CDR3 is CASSFAGGRAGAEAFF. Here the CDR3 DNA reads TGTGCCAGCAGCTTTGCCGGCGGGAGGGCGGGGGCCGAAGCTTTCTTT.

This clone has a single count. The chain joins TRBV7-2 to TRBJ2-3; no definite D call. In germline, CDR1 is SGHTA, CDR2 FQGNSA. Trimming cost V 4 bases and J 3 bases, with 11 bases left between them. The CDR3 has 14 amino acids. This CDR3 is CASSSGPPTDTQYF. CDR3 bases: TGTGCCAGCAGCTCTGGGCCACCGACAGATACGCAGTATTTT.

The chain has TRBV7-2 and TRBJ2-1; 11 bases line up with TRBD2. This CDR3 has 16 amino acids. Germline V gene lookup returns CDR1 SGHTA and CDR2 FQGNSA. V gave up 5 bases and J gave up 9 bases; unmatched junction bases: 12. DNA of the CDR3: TGTGCCAGCAGCCTGCACTTAGCGGGGGGGTTCAGTGAGCAGTTCTTC. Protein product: CASSLHLAGGFSEQFF.

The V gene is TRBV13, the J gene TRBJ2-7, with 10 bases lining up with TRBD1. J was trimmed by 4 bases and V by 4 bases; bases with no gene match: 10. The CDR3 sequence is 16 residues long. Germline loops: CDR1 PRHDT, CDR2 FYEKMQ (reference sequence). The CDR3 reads CASSWGPGQGLYEQYF. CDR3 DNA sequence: TGTGCCAGCAGCTGGGGGCCGGGACAGGGGCTATACGAGCAGTACTTC.

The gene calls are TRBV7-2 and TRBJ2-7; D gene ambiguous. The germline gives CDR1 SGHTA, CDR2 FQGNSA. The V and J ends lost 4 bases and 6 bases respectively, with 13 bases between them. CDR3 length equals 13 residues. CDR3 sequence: CASSSDYRIEQYF. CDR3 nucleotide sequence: TGTGCCAGCAGCTCAGATTACAGAATCGAGCAGTACTTC.

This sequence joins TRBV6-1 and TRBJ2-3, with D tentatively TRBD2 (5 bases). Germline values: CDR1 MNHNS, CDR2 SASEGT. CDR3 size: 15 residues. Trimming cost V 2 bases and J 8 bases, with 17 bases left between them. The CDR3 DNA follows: TGTGCCAGCAGTGAATTCCGGCGGGCTGCGGGTACGCAGTATTTT. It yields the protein CASSEFRRAAGTQYF.

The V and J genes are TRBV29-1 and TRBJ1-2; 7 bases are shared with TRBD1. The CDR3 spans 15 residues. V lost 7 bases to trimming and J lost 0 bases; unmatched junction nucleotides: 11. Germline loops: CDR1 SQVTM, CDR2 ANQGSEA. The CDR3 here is CSAAEQGTSNYGYTF. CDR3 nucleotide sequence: TGCAGCGCTGCCGAACAGGGGACTTCTAACTATGGCTACACCTTC.

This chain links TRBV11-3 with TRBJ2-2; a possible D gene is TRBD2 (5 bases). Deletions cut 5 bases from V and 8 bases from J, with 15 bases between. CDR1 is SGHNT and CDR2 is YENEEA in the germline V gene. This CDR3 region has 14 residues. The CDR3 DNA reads TGTGCCAGCAGCGACGACCTGCGGACTGGGGAGCTGTTTTTT. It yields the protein CASSDDLRTGELFF.

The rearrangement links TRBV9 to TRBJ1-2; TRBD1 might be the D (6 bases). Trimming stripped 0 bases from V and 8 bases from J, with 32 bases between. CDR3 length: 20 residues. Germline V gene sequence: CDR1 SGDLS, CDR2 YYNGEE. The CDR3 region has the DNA TGTGCCAGCAGCGTAGGACCGGACCCAACCGGGGGGGGCGCGATAGGAGGCTACACCTTC. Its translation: CASSVGPDPTGGGAIGGYTF. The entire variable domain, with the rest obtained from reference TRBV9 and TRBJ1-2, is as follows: DSGVTQTPKHLITATGQRVTLRCSPRSGDLSVYWYQQSLDQGLQFLIQYYNGEERAKGNILERFSAQQFPDLHSELNLSSLELGDSALYFCASSVGPDPTGGGAIGGYTFGSGTRLTVV.

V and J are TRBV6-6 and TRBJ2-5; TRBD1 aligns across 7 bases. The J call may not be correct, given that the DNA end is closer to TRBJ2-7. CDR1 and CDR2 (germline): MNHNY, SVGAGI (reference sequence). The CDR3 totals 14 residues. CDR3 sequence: CASSHDRASYEQYF. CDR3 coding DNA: TGTGCCAGCAGCCACGACAGGGCTTCCTACGAGCAGTACTTC.